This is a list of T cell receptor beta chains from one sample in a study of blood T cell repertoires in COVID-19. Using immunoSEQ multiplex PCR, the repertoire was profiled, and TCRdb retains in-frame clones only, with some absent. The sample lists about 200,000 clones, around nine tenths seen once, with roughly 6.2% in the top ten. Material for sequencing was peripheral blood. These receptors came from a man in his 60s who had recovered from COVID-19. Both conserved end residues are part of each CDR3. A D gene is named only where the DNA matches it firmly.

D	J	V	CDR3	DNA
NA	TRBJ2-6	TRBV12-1	CASSCPTGGHSISGANVLTF	TGTGCCAGCAGCTGCCCGACAGGGGGCCACTCCATCTCTGGGGCCAACGTCCTGACTTTC
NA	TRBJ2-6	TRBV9	CASSVGHVAASGANVLTF	TGTGCCAGCAGCGTAGGTCACGTGGCCGCCTCTGGGGCCAACGTCCTGACTTTC
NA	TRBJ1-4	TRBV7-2	CASSPSGSFVEKLFF	TGTGCCAGCAGCCCCTCGGGAAGCTTCGTTGAAAAACTGTTTTTT
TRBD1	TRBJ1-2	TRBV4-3	CASTYGTGGGNGYTF	TGCGCCAGCACCTACGGGACAGGGGGCGGGAATGGCTACACCTTC
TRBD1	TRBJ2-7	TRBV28	CASRLLGQGKDEQYF	TGTGCCAGCCGCCTTTTGGGACAGGGGAAGGACGAGCAGTACTTC
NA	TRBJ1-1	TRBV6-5	CASSRWSDEAFF	TGTGCCAGCTCCAGGTGGTCGGATGAAGCTTTCTTT
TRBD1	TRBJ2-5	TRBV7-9	CASSRRGTDTRQTQYF	TGTGCCAGCAGCCGGAGAGGGACAGACACGAGGCAGACCCAGTACTTC
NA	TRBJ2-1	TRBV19	CASSTAVASYNEQFF	TGTGCCAGTAGTACAGCGGTGGCTTCCTACAATGAGCAGTTCTTC
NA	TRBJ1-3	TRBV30	CAWSLGTNSGNTIYF	TGTGCCTGGAGTCTAGGGACAAACTCTGGAAACACCATATATTTT
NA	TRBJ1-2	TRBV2	CASSEQGPLYGYTF	TGTGCCAGCAGTGAGCAGGGGCCCCTTTATGGCTACACCTTC